This TCR beta chain was sequenced during a study of T-cell memory formation after mild COVID-19. Study-wide background: There were largely donor-specific TCR clusters.

Each CDR3 protein gets one entry after TCRdb re-called the 5' RACE reads with MiXCR. The sample has about 320,000 distinct CDR3 sequences; 14% are singletons. This clonotype was seen a handful of times. The antigen is undetermined. A junction end diverges from the germline sequence, so it may reflect a read error. Broader study findings: Contracting clones, day 15 to 85, had balanced CD4/CD8, and later expanders favored CD4+.

The CDR3 runs 14 residues. Per the germline V gene, CDR1 is ENHRY and CDR2 is SYGVKD. The material sequenced was PBMCs or a T cell subset sorted from them (not recorded which). The TCR comes from a man aged 18 to 29 who had mild COVID-19 (a few samples of this study predate the infection). Cell type and time point are not known. The rearrangement joins TRBV10-3 to TRBJ2-4; TRBD2 is a possible D gene (6 bases). The CDR3 loop reads CAISDAGLKNIHYF. The CDR3 bases are TGTGCCATCAGTGATGCGGGACTCAAAAACATTCATTACTTC.